Presented here are 19 T cell receptor beta chains from one specimen sequenced in a study of cytomegalovirus exposure and HLA in healthy donors. Primers included in the PCR were 60 Vbeta and 13 Jbeta primers. Generated by immunoSEQ multiplex PCR, the TCRdb table keeps only in-frame clones and is missing some. The data hold over 90,000 clones, with about four fifths observed a single time. Sequenced input: PBMCs. These receptors were taken from a man in his forties in good health and CMV-seropositive.

The chain couples TRBV9 to TRBJ1-1; 7 nucleotides align to TRBD1. The CDR3 is 14 amino acids. Per germline, CDR1 SGDLS and CDR2 YYNGEE. Germline trimming cut 3 bases from V and 4 bases from J; bases unmatched to any gene: 6. The CDR3 here is CASSDQGGSTEAFF. For the CDR3, the DNA is TGTGCCAGCAGCGACCAGGGGGGTTCCACTGAAGCTTTCTTT.

CDR3 DNA: TGTGCCAGCAGCCGGGGTGGGGTGGTAGGTACCTACGAGCAGTACTTC. Protein: CASSRGGVVGTYEQYF. The gene calls are TRBV5-4 and TRBJ2-5; TRBD2 is a possible D gene (5 bases). The J call is doubtful: the DNA matches TRBJ2-7 better. There are 16 residues in the CDR3. Germline values: CDR1 SGHNT, CDR2 YYREEE (reference sequence).

This chain links TRBV10-3 with TRBJ2-5; TRBD2 is a possible D gene (6 bases). Per the germline V gene, CDR1 is ENHRY and CDR2 is SYGVKD. V lost 9 bases, J lost 1 base, and 12 bases lay in between. The CDR3 is 13 residues long. CDR3 nucleotides: TGTGCCATTTCAAGCGGGCTCCAAGAGACCCAGTACTTC. As protein: CAISSGLQETQYF.

The J gene is TRBJ1-3, the V gene TRBV28, with D uncertain. Germline V gives CDR1 MDHEN, CDR2 SYDVKM. The CDR3 has 14 residues. Trimming pared 6 bases from V and 5 bases from J, leaving 14 bases between. In DNA, the CDR3 is TGTGCCAGCAGGAGCGGGTCGCCCAGAAACACCATATATTTT. As protein: CASRSGSPRNTIYF.

The rearrangement uses TRBV7-9 and TRBJ2-7, with TRBD1 matching over 9 bases. Trimming cost V 3 bases and J 2 bases; bases outside gene matches: 2. From germline, CDR1 is SEHNR and CDR2 FQNEAQ (reference sequence). The CDR3 has 14 residues. The CDR3 loop is CASSLGTGPYEQYF. The CDR3 bases are TGTGCCAGCAGCTTGGGGACAGGGCCCTACGAGCAGTACTTC.

The V gene is TRBV18, the J gene TRBJ2-3; 10 nucleotides match TRBD2. Germline trimming cut 1 base from V and 1 base from J; bases unmatched to any gene: 5. Germline V gives CDR1 KGHSH, CDR2 LQKENI. This CDR3 region has 17 residues. CDR3 in DNA: TGTGCCAGCTCACCACAAAGCGGACTAGCGGGCACAGATACGCAGTATTTT. Its translation is CASSPQSGLAGTDTQYF.

The rearrangement links TRBV5-4 to TRBJ2-3; 10 nucleotides line up with TRBD1. From germline, CDR1 is SGHNT and CDR2 YYREEE (reference sequence). This CDR3 is built from 16 residues. Unmatched junction bases numbered 10, after V lost 4 bases and J lost 5 bases. In DNA, the CDR3 is TGTGCCAGCAGCACCGGACCGGGACAGGGGTTAGATACGCAGTATTTT. Its translation: CASSTGPGQGLDTQYF.

The chain recombines TRBV5-3 with TRBJ2-7, with 9 bases aligning to TRBD2. TRBV5-3 falls under the ORF class, with uncertain function. V was clipped by 7 bases and J by 2 bases; unmatched bases: 4. CDR3 length: 13 amino acids. CDR3 loop: CARGGRAAYEQYF. The CDR3 DNA reads as TGTGCCAGAGGCGGGAGGGCCGCCTACGAGCAGTACTTC.

The V gene is TRBV30, the J gene TRBJ1-2, with a tentative D call TRBD1 (6 bases). With 0 bases removed from V and 8 bases from J, the gap between germline ends came to 25 bases. This CDR3 spans 17 amino acids. The germline V gene has CDR1 GTSNPN and CDR2 SVGIG (reference sequence). In nucleotides, the CDR3 is TGTGCCTGGAGTGTACGGACAGCACCTAAGAATTTTGAGGGCTACACCTTC. Protein product: CAWSVRTAPKNFEGYTF.

The rearrangement links TRBV6-1 to TRBJ1-1; 8 positions match TRBD1. The V gene end was trimmed by 6 bases and the J gene end by 10 bases; junction bases not matched to a gene: 4. Germline V lookup: CDR1 MNHNS, CDR2 SASEGT. The CDR3 totals 11 residues. CDR3 loop: CASRVQGGAFF. In nucleotides, the CDR3 is TGTGCCAGCAGGGTACAGGGGGGAGCTTTCTTT.

The CDR3 reads CASSPIGTSGTGELFF. CDR3 nucleotide sequence: TGTGCCAGCAGCCCCATTGGTACTAGCGGGACCGGGGAGCTGTTTTTT. The chain links TRBV5-4 to TRBJ2-2; 9 bases fit TRBD2. This CDR3 is built from 16 residues. Trimming removed 4 bases from V and 5 bases from J; junction bases left unmatched: 9. From germline, CDR1 is SGHNT and CDR2 YYREEE (reference sequence).

This chain joins TRBV4-2 and TRBJ1-4; 8 bases are shared with TRBD1. Germline V CDR1 and CDR2: LGHNA, YNFKEQ. V trimming: 10 bases; J trimming: 4 bases; junction bases outside the gene matches: 8. The CDR3 totals 14 residues. The CDR3, as DNA: TGTGCCACCGGGGTGGGGACAGGTAATGAAAAACTGTTTTTT. Translation: CATGVGTGNEKLFF.

The V call is TRBV6-1, the J call TRBJ2-7; D gene unclear. The CDR3 extends over 10 amino acids. Germline V CDR1 and CDR2: MNHNS, SASEGT. V lost 7 bases and J lost 4, with 5 bases in between. CDR3 in DNA: TGTGCCAGCAAATCATACGAGCAGTACTTC. Its translation: CASKSYEQYF.

V gene TRBV27 combines with J gene TRBJ1-2; TRBD1 is a possible D gene (5 bases). CDR3 size: 13 residues. V was pared by 3 bases and J by 3 bases, with 8 bases between. The V gene's germline CDR1 is MNHEY and CDR2 SMNVEV (reference sequence). The CDR3 is CASSFGGYYGYTF. Here the CDR3 DNA reads TGTGCCAGCAGTTTCGGGGGTTACTATGGCTACACCTTC.

The rearrangement links TRBV27 to TRBJ1-1, with no clear D. Trimming shortened V by 4 bases and J by 2 bases, and 14 bases separated the two germline ends. This CDR3 spans 15 amino acids. The germline V gene has CDR1 MNHEY and CDR2 SMNVEV (reference sequence). The CDR3 spells CASSSPKTGNTEAFF. The CDR3 DNA reads TGTGCCAGCAGTTCACCTAAGACTGGTAACACTGAAGCTTTCTTT.

This chain connects TRBV5-4 to TRBJ2-5; D is unresolved. The DNA end favors TRBJ2-7, so the J call may be wrong. The CDR3 has 14 amino acids. Germline CDR1 is SGHNT and CDR2 is YYREEE (reference sequence). The CDR3 region is CASRSTTLSYEQYF. The DNA of the CDR3 is TGTGCCAGCAGATCCACTACACTCTCCTACGAGCAGTACTTC.

This chain connects TRBV4-1 to TRBJ2-1, with D perhaps matching TRBD2 (5 bases). With 4 bases removed from V and 3 bases from J, the gap between germline ends came to 13 bases. CDR1 and CDR2 (germline): MGHRA, YSYEKL. CDR3 length: 15 residues. CDR3 in DNA: TGCGCCAGCAGCCCTTATAGCGCTGACTACAATGAGCAGTTCTTC. Its protein is CASSPYSADYNEQFF.

CDR3 amino acids: CASSFTGVGYGYTF. The CDR3 DNA follows: TGTGCCAGCAGTTTTACAGGGGTCGGATATGGCTACACCTTC. V is TRBV27 and J is TRBJ1-2, with 7 bases fitting TRBD1. Trimming at V came to 3 bases and at J to 5 bases, leaving 6 bases not matched to a gene. The germline V gene encodes CDR1 MNHEY and CDR2 SMNVEV (reference sequence). This CDR3 spans 14 amino acids.

This clone is a singleton in its sample. This rearrangement joins TRBV6-1 to TRBJ1-2; D may be TRBD1 (6 bases). This CDR3 has 13 residues. Germline V CDR1 and CDR2: MNHNS, SASEGT. Trimming took off 6 bases at V and 4 bases at J, with 12 bases between the two ends. Here the CDR3 reads CASRFRGAYGYTF. CDR3 sequence (DNA): TGTGCCAGCAGGTTCCGGGGGGCCTATGGCTACACCTTC.